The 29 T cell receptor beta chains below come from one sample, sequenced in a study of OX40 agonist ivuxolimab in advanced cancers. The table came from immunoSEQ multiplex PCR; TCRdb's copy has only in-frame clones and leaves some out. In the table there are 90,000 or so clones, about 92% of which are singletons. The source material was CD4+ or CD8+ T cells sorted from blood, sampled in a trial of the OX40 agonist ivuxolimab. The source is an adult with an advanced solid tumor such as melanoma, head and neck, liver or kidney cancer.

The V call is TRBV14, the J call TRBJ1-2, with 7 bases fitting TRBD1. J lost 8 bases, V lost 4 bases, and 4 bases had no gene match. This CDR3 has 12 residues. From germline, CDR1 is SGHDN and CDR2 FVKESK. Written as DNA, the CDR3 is TGTGCCAGCAGCCCTGTCAGGGGGGGCTACACCTTC. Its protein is CASSPVRGGYTF.

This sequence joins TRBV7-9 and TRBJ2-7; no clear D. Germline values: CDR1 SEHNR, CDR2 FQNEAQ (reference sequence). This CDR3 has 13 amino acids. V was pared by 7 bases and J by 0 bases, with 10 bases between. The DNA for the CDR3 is TGTGCCAGCACCAATGGGTCCTCCTACGAGCAGTACTTC. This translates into CASTNGSSYEQYF.

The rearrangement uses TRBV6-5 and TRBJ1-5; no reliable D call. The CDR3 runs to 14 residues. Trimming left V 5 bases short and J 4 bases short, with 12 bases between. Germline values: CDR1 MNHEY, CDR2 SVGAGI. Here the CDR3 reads CASSPRAPNQPQHF. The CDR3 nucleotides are TGTGCCAGCAGTCCCAGAGCCCCAAATCAGCCCCAGCATTTT.

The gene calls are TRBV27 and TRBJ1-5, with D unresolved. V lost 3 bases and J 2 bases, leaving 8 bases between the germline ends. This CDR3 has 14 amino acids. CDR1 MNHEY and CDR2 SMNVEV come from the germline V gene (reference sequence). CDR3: CASSFGDGNQPQHF. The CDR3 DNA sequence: TGTGCCAGCAGTTTCGGGGATGGCAATCAGCCCCAGCATTTT.

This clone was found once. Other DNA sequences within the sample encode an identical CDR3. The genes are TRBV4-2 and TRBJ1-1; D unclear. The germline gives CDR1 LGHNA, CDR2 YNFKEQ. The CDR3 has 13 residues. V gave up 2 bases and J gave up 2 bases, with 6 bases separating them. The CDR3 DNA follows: TGTGCCAGCAGCCAATCGGGAAACACTGAAGCTTTCTTT. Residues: CASSQSGNTEAFF.

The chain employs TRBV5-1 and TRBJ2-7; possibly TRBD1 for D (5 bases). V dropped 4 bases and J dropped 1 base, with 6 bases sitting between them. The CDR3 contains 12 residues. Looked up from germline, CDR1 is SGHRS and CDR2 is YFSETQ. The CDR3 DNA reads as TGCGCCAGCAGCAGGGGATCCTACGAGCAGTACTTC. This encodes CASSRGSYEQYF.

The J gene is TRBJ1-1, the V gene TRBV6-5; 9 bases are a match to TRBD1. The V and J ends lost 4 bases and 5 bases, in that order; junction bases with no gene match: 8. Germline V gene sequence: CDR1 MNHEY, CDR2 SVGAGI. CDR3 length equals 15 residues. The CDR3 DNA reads TGTGCCAGCAGTTGGGAGACAGGGGGATTAACTGAAGCTTTCTTT. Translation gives CASSWETGGLTEAFF.

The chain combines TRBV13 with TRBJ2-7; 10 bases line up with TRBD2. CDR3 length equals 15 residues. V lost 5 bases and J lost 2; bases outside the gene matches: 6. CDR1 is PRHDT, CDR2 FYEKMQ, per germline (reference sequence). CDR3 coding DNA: TGTGCCAGCAGCGTTAGGACTAGCGGCCCCTACGAGCAGTACTTC. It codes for CASSVRTSGPYEQYF.

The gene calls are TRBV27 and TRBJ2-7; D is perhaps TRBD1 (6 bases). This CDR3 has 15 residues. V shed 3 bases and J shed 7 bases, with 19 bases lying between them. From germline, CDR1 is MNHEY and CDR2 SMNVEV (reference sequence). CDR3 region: CASSFGPDRWLEQYF. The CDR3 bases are TGTGCCAGCAGTTTCGGCCCGGACAGATGGCTGGAGCAGTACTTC.

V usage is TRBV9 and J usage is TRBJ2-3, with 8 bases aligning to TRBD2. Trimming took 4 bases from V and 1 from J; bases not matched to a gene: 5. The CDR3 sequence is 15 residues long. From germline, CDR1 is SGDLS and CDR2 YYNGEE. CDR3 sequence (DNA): TGTGCCAGCAGCTACAGCGGGAGTGGCACAGATACGCAGTATTTT. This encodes CASSYSGSGTDTQYF.

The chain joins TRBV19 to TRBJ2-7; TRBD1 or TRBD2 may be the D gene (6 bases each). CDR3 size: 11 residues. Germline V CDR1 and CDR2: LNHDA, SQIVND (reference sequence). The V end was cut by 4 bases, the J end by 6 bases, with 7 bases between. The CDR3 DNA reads TGTGCCAGTAGTACGGGGGCCGAGCAGTACTTC. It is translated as CASSTGAEQYF.

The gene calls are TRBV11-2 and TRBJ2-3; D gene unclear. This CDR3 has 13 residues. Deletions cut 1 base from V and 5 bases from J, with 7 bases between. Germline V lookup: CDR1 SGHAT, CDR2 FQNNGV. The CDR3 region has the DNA TGTGCCAGCAGCTTAGGTACCGGAGATACGCAGTATTTT. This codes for CASSLGTGDTQYF. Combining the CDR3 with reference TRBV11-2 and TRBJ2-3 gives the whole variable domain EAGVAQSPRYKIIEKRQSVAFWCNPISGHATLYWYQQILGQGPKLLIQFQNNGVVDDSQLPKDRFSAERLKGVDSTLKIQPAKLEDSAVYLCASSLGTGDTQYFGPGTRLTVL.

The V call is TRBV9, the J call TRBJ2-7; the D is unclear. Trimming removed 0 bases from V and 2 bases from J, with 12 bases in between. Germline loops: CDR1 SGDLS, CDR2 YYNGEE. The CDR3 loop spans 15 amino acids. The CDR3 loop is CASSVGGLLTYEQYF. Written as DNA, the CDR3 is TGTGCCAGCAGCGTAGGAGGCCTCCTTACCTACGAGCAGTACTTC.

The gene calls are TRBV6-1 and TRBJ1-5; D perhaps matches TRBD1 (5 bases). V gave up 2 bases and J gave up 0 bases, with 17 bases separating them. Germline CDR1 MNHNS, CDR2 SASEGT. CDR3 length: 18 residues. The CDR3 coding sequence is TGTGCCAGCAGTGAACGTCCTGCCAGGGATGGTAGCAATCAGCCCCAGCATTTT. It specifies CASSERPARDGSNQPQHF.

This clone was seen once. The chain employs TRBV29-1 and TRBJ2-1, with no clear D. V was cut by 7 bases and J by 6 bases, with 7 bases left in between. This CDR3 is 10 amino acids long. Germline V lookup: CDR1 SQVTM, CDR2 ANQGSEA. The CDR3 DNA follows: TGCAGCGGAAGGGTCAATGAGCAGTTCTTC. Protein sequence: CSGRVNEQFF.

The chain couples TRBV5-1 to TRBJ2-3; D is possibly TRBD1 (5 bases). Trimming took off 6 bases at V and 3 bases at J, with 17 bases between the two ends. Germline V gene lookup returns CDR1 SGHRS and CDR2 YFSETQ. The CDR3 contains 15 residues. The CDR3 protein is CASTTERPSTDTQYF. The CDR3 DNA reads TGCGCCAGCACGACAGAAAGGCCATCAACAGATACGCAGTATTTT.

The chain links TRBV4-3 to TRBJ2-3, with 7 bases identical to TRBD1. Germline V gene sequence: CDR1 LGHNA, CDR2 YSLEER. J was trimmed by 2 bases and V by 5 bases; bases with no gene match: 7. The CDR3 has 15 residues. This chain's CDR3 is CASSRTGEFTDTQYF. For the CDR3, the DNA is TGCGCCAGCAGCAGAACAGGGGAGTTCACAGATACGCAGTATTTT.

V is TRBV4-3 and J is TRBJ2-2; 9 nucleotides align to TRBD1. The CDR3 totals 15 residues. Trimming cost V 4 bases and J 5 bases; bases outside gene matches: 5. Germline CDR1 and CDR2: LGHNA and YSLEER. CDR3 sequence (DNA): TGCGCCAGCAGCCCGGGACAGGGATGGACCGGGGAGCTGTTTTTT. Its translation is CASSPGQGWTGELFF.

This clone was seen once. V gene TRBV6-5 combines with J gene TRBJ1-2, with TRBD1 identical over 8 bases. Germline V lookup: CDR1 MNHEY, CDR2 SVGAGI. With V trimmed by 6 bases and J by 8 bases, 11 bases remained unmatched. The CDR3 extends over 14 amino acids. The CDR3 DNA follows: TGTGCCAGCAGCCCCGGGACAGGCGGTTCGGGCTACACCTTC. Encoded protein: CASSPGTGGSGYTF.

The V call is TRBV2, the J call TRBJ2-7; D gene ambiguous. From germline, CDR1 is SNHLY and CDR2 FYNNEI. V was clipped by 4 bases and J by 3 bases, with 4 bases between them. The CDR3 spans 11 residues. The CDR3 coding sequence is TGTGCCAGCAGTGCGCGCTACGAGCAGTACTTC. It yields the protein CASSARYEQYF. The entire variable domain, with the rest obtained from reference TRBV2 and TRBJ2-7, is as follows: EPEVTQTPSHQVTQMGQEVILRCVPISNHLYFYWYRQILGQKVEFLVSFYNNEISEKSEIFDDQFSVERPDGSNFTLKIRSTKLEDSAMYFCASSARYEQYFGPGTRLTVT.

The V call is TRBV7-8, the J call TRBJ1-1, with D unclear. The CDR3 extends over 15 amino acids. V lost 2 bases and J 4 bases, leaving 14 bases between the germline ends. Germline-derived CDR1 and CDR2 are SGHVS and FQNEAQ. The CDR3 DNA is TGTGCCAGCAGCTTAAGTTTTGGAGAAATCACTGAAGCTTTCTTT. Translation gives CASSLSFGEITEAFF.

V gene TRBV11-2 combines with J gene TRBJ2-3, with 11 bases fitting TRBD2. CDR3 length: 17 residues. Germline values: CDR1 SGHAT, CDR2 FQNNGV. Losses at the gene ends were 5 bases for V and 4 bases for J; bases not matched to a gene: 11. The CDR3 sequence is CASSLTSGGPLSDTQYF. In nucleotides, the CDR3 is TGTGCCAGCAGCCTAACTAGCGGGGGACCCTTATCAGATACGCAGTATTTT.

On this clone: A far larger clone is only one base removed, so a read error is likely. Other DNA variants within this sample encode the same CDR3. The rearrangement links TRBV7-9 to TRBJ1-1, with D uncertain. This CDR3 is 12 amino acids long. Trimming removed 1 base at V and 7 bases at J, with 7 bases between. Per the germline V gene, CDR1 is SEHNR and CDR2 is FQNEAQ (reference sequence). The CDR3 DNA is TGTGCCAGCAGCTTAGGCGGGATTGAAGCTTTCTTT. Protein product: CASSLGGIEAFF.

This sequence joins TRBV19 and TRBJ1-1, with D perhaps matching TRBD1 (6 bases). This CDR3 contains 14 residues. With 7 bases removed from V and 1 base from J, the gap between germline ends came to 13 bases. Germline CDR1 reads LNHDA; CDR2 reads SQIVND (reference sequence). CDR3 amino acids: CASIQTGENTEAFF. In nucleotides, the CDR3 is TGTGCCAGTATTCAGACAGGCGAGAACACTGAAGCTTTCTTT.

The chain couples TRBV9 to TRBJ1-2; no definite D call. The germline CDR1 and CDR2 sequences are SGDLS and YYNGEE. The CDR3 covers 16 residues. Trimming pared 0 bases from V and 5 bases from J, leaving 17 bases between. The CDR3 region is CASSVEDREFGYGYTF. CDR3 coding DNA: TGTGCCAGCAGCGTAGAAGATCGGGAGTTCGGGTATGGCTACACCTTC.

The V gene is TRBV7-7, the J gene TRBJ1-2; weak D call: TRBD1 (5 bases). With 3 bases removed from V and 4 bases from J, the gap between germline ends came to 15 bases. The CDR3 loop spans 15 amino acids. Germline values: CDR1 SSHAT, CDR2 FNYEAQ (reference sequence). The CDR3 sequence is CASSFVRHGAYGYTF. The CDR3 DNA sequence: TGTGCCAGCAGCTTCGTCAGACACGGGGCCTATGGCTACACCTTC.

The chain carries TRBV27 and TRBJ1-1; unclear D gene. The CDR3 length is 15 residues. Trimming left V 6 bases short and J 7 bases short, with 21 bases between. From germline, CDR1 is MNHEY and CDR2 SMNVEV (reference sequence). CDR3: CASSPLKVPGSEAFF. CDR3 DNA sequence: TGTGCCAGCAGCCCCCTTAAGGTCCCGGGGAGTGAAGCTTTCTTT.

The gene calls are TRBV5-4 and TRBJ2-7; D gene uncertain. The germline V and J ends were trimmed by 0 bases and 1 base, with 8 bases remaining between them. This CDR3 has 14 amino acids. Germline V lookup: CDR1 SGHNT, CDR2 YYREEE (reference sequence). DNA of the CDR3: TGTGCCAGCAGCTTGGTTGTGGGTTCCTACGAGCAGTACTTC. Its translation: CASSLVVGSYEQYF.

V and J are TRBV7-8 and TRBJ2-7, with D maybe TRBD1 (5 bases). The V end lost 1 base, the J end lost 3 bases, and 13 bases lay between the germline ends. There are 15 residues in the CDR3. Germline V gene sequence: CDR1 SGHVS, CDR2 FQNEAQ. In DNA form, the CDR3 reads TGTGCCAGCAGCTTAGAGTGGCAGGGCCGCTACGAGCAGTACTTC. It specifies CASSLEWQGRYEQYF.